Sequencing of this T cell receptor (beta chain) was carried out in a study of response to subunit inactivated influenza vaccine. This clonotype was picked up a small number of times. Its specificity is not known. Whole-study results and caveats: Researchers suggested that each seasonal influenza vaccination recruits few new T cells.

MiXCR was run by TCRdb on the RT-PCR reads, yielding one entry per CDR3 protein. Among some 200,000 distinct CDR3 sequences listed, roughly 12% were seen once. The length of the CDR3 is 18 residues. The V gene's germline CDR1 is PRHDT and CDR2 FYEKMQ (reference sequence). V trimming: 4 bases; J trimming: 0 bases; junction bases outside the gene matches: 13. A further study also used this sample, focusing on T cells expressing NK-cell markers. That study adds: The TCR beta cDNA came from 5'RACE template switching with UMIs. Sorted T-cell subsets CD3+CD56+NKG2C+, CD3+CD56+NKG2C- and CD3+CD56-NKG2C+ were TCR beta-sequenced. The study found dominant NKG2C+ clonotypes at about 1.0-8% of CD8+ T cells in roughly six donors.

Sequencing used CD8+ T cells sorted from PBMCs, obtained about 11 days after vaccination. The receptor was isolated from a man aged 45 to 65 who received an inactivated influenza vaccine. The chain uses TRBV13 and TRBJ2-7, with 9 bases lining up with TRBD1. The CDR3 spells CASSSESERTGDSYEQYF. CDR3 nucleotides: TGTGCCAGCAGCTCCGAAAGCGAGAGGACAGGGGACTCCTACGAGCAGTACTTC.